This T cell receptor (beta chain) was retrieved from a study of control samples from healthy donors and cancer patients. The CDR3 covers 13 residues. Germline-derived CDR1 and CDR2 are SSHAT and FNYEAQ (reference sequence). Concerning this clone: Mismatch with germline at one junction end may stem from a read error.

Only in-frame clones appear in the TCRdb table, and some are missing; sequencing was by immunoSEQ multiplex PCR. The sample contains more than 20,000 clones, around 90% of which appear only once. The origin of this receptor is a man aged 50 to 60 with lung cancer. The chain carries TRBV7-7 and TRBJ2-5; D tentatively reads TRBD1 or TRBD2 (5 bases each). Source material: PBMCs. CDR3: CASSIGTQETQYF. Written as DNA, the CDR3 is TGTGCTAGCAGCATTGGGACCCAAGAGACCCAGTACTTC.